The T cell receptor (beta chain) under discussion was sequenced for a study of beta chain features in type 1 diabetes. The sequenced template was cDNA made from the entire isolated RNA. Sequencing was performed with immunoSEQ multiplex PCR; in TCRdb, only in-frame clones are kept and a portion is missing. The sample lists 150,000 to 200,000 clones, 8% to 9.5% seen once, with around 0.56% in the top ten. The study's findings and limits: Patients with Type 1 diabetes showed moderately but significantly shorter TCRB CDR3s in all four CD4+ subsets. Fewer junction insertions and more nucleotide deletions appeared in type 1 diabetes patients.

Germline lookup yields CDR1 SGHRS and CDR2 YFSETQ. Trimming removed 4 bases from V and 0 bases from J, with 10 bases in between. The CDR3 has 15 residues. CD45RO/CCR7/CD25/CD127/CD95/CD27 sorting isolated CD4+ naive, central memory, regulatory and stem cell-like memory cells. Comments on this clone: The antigen remains unidentified.

Source material: central memory CD4+ T cells from blood. This clonotype was sampled from a woman aged 18-30 years with type 1 diabetes. This rearrangement joins TRBV5-1 to TRBJ1-4, with D uncertain. As DNA, the CDR3 is TGCGCCAGCAGCCGCGAGGGTGCAACTAATGAAAAACTGTTTTTT. It codes for CASSREGATNEKLFF.